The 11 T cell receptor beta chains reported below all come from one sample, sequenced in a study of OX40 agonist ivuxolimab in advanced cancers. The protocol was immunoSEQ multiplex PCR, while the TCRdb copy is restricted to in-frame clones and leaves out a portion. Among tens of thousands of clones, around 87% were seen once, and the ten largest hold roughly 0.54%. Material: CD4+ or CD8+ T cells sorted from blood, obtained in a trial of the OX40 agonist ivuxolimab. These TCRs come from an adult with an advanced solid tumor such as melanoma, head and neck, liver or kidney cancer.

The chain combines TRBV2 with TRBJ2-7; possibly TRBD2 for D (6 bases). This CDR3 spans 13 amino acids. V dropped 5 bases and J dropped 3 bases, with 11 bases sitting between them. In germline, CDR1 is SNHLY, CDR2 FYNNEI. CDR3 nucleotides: TGTGCCAGCAGTCGGAGGGTAGTCTACGAGCAGTACTTC. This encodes CASSRRVVYEQYF.

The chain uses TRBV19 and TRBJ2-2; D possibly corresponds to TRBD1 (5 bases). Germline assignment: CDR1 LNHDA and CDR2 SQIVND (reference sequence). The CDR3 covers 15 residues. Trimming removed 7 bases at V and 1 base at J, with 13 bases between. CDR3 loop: CASNPGFGNTGELFF. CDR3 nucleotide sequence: TGTGCCAGTAATCCAGGGTTCGGGAACACCGGGGAGCTGTTTTTT.

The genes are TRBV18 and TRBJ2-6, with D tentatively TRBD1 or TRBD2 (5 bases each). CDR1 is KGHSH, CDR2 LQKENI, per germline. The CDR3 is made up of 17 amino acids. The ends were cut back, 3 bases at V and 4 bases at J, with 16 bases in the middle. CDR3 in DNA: TGTGCCAGCTCACCGAATCGGGGCCAAGGGGGGGCCAACGTCCTGACTTTC. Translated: CASSPNRGQGGANVLTF.

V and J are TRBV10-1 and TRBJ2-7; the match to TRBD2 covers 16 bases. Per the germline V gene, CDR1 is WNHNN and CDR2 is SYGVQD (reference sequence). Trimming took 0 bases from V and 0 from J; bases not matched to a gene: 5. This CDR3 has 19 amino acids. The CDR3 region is CASSESGLAGGPTSYEQYF. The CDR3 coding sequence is TGCGCCAGCAGTGAGTCGGGACTAGCGGGAGGGCCGACCTCCTACGAGCAGTACTTC.

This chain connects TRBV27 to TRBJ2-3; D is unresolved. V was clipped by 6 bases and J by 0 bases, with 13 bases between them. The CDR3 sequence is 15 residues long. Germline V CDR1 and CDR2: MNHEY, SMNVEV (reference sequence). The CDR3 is CASSLNGPSTDTQYF. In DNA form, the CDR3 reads TGTGCCAGCAGCTTAAACGGCCCTAGCACAGATACGCAGTATTTT.

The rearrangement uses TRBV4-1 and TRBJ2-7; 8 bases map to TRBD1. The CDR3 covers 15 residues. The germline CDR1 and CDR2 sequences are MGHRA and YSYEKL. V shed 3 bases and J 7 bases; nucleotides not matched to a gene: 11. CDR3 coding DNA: TGCGCCAGCAGCCAGCAAGGGACAGGTCCTTTTGAGCAGTACTTC. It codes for CASSQQGTGPFEQYF.

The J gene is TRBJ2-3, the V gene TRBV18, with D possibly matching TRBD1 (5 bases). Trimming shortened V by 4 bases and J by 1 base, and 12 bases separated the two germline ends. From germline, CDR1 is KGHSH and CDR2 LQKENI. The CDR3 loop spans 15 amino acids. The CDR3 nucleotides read TGTGCCAGCTCACAACAGGCGGTCGGCACAGATACGCAGTATTTT. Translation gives CASSQQAVGTDTQYF.

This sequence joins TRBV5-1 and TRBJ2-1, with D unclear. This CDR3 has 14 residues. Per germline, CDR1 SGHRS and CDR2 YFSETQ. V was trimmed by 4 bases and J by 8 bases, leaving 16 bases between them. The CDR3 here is CASSLGPSGDEQFF. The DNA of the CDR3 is TGCGCCAGCAGCCTAGGACCTAGTGGGGATGAGCAGTTCTTC.

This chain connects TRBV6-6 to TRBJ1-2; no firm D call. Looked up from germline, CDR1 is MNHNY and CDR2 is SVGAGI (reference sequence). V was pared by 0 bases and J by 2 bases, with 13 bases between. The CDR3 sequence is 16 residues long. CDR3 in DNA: TGTGCCAGCAGTTACTCATTCCTCCCCGGGAACTATGGCTACACCTTC. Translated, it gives CASSYSFLPGNYGYTF.

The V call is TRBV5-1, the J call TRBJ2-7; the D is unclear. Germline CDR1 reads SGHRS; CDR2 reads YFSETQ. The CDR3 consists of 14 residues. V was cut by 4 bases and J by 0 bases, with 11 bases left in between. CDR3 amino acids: CASSPGPPSYEQYF. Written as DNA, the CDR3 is TGCGCCAGCAGCCCCGGGCCTCCCTCCTACGAGCAGTACTTC.

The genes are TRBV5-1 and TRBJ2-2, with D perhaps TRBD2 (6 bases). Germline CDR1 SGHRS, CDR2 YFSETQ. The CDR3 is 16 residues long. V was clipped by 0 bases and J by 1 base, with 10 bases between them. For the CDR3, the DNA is TGCGCCAGCAGCTTGGCCCCGGGAGAGAACACCGGGGAGCTGTTTTTT. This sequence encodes CASSLAPGENTGELFF.